The clone carrying this TCR beta chain was seen a few times. Stated time point: persistent/refractory GD, antithyroid drugs over 5 years with positive TRAb. PBMC-derived RNA was used for the TCR library. V lost 4 bases and J lost 9, with 12 bases in between. The CDR3 has 12 amino acids. TCR beta libraries were built with iRepertoire HTBI primers and Arm-PCR of CDR3 regions. TCRdb analysed the multiplex PCR reads with MiXCR anew, one entry per CDR3 protein. Of over 650,000 distinct CDR3 sequences listed, 30% are singletons. The data derive from a study of regulatory T cells in long-lasting Graves disease.

The genes are TRBV12-3 or TRBV12-4 and TRBJ1-2; D is uncertain. The sequence was collected from a female donor with Graves disease. Specimen: peripheral blood mononuclear cells (PBMCs), collected when the disease was refractory, from a patient treated with antithyroid drugs. The CDR3 reads CASSSHTRSYTF. For the CDR3, the DNA is TGTGCCAGCAGTTCCCACACCCGCAGCTACACCTTC.